These 21 T cell receptor beta chains share one sample of origin, sequenced in a study of patients and donors after allogeneic stem cell transplantation. TCRdb itself ran the RT-PCR reads through MiXCR, one entry per CDR3 protein. Here the sample spans about 960,000 distinct CDR3 sequences, 15% to 20% being singletons. The material sequenced was blood, either unsorted or a sorted T cell fraction (not recorded which). These receptors originate from a human donor who was either an allogeneic HSCT recipient or a stem cell or donor lymphocyte infusion donor (not recorded which). It is not recorded whose cells these are; they may come from a transplant donor.

This clonotype was seen repeatedly, ten times or more. This chain uses TRBV12-3 or TRBV12-4 with TRBJ1-5; D gene ambiguous. V was shortened by 3 bases and J by 4 bases, with 7 bases between the two germline ends. The CDR3 extends over 13 amino acids. The CDR3 is CASSFLGNQPQHF. The CDR3 bases are TGTGCCAGCAGTTTTCTGGGGAATCAGCCCCAGCATTTT.

This clonotype was seen a few times. The J gene is TRBJ2-5, the V gene TRBV12-3 or TRBV12-4; possible D gene TRBD1, 5 bases. The CDR3 consists of 14 residues. Trimming cost V 3 bases and J 5 bases, with 13 bases left between them. The CDR3 nucleotides read TGTGCCAGCAGTTTGACCCCCCAGGGCGAGACCCAGTACTTC. Encoded protein: CASSLTPQGETQYF.

This clonotype turned up a few times. The rearrangement joins TRBV24-1 to TRBJ2-3; D might be TRBD1 (5 bases). This CDR3 is built from 15 residues. V lost 3 bases and J lost 6, with 15 bases in between. From germline, CDR1 is KGHDR and CDR2 SFDVKD. Here the CDR3 DNA reads TGTGCCACCAGTGATCGGACATCCCCGGCGGATACGCAGTATTTT. Translation gives CATSDRTSPADTQYF.

This clonotype was detected only a few times. The gene calls are TRBV2 and TRBJ2-6; no reliable D call. The germline V gene has CDR1 SNHLY and CDR2 FYNNEI. The CDR3 runs 15 residues. Between the trimmed V and J ends, which lost 3 bases and 0 bases, there was a span of 6 bases. CDR3 DNA sequence: TGTGCCAGCAGTGATGGGCACTCTGGGGCCAACGTCCTGACTTTC. As protein: CASSDGHSGANVLTF. The whole variable domain, filled in from reference TRBV2 and TRBJ2-6, reads EPEVTQTPSHQVTQMGQEVILRCVPISNHLYFYWYRQILGQKVEFLVSFYNNEISEKSEIFDDQFSVERPDGSNFTLKIRSTKLEDSAMYFCASSDGHSGANVLTFGAGSRLTVL.

This clonotype was observed a few times. The chain couples TRBV20-1 to TRBJ1-1; D possibly corresponds to TRBD1 (6 bases). Germline V gene sequence: CDR1 DFQATT, CDR2 SNEGSKA (reference sequence). Trimming shortened V by 3 bases and J by 6 bases, and 14 bases separated the two germline ends. The CDR3 has 13 amino acids. The CDR3 region has the DNA TGCAGTGCTAGCGATGTCGGGGGCCCTGAAGCTTTCTTT. Protein sequence: CSASDVGGPEAFF.

This clonotype turned up a few times. V and J are TRBV5-1 and TRBJ1-1, with no clear D. V lost 0 bases to trimming and J lost 1 base, with 10 bases between them. The germline CDR1 and CDR2 sequences are SGHRS and YFSETQ. The CDR3 contains 15 residues. This CDR3 is CASSLALDANTEAFF. The DNA for the CDR3 is TGCGCCAGCAGCTTGGCCCTGGACGCGAACACTGAAGCTTTCTTT.

Only a few counts were recorded for this clonotype. The V gene is TRBV4-3, the J gene TRBJ2-7; TRBD2 agrees at 7 bases. The CDR3 totals 17 residues. CDR1 and CDR2 from the germline V gene are LGHNA and YSLEER. V shed 0 bases and J 6 bases; nucleotides not matched to a gene: 14. For the CDR3, the DNA is TGCGCCAGCAGCCAAGATGAAATGCGGGGGAGCCACGGCGAGCAGTACTTC. Translation: CASSQDEMRGSHGEQYF.

The chain employs TRBV12-3 or TRBV12-4 and TRBJ2-3; D perhaps matches TRBD2 (6 bases). Trimming pared 2 bases from V and 1 base from J, leaving 13 bases between. The CDR3 contains 16 residues. The CDR3 DNA reads TGTGCCAGCAGTTTATCGGCGGGAATGGGCACAGATACGCAGTATTTT. It encodes CASSLSAGMGTDTQYF.

V usage is TRBV11-2 and J usage is TRBJ2-2, with 12 bases identical to TRBD2. The CDR3 contains 21 residues. Trimming at V came to 0 bases and at J to 4 bases, leaving 15 bases not matched to a gene. The germline V gene has CDR1 SGHAT and CDR2 FQNNGV. CDR3 loop: CASSLDPWSLTSGGTTGELFF. The CDR3 coding sequence is TGTGCCAGCAGCTTAGACCCCTGGTCCCTTACTAGCGGGGGGACCACCGGGGAGCTGTTTTTT.

The chain employs TRBV4-1 and TRBJ2-3; D possibly corresponds to TRBD2 (5 bases). Trimming cost V 0 bases and J 2 bases, with 9 bases left between them. CDR1 is MGHRA, CDR2 YSYEKL, per germline. The CDR3 loop spans 15 amino acids. CDR3 DNA sequence: TGCGCCAGCAGCCAAGACCAGCGGTCCACAGATACGCAGTATTTT. It is translated as CASSQDQRSTDTQYF.

This chain connects TRBV18 to TRBJ1-5; 8 nucleotides agree with TRBD1. Looked up from germline, CDR1 is KGHSH and CDR2 is LQKENI. J was trimmed by 2 bases and V by 2 bases; bases with no gene match: 2. The CDR3 loop spans 15 amino acids. This CDR3 is CASSPETGGNQPQHF. The CDR3 DNA reads TGTGCCAGCTCACCAGAGACAGGGGGCAATCAGCCCCAGCATTTT. The entire variable domain, with the rest obtained from reference TRBV18 and TRBJ1-5, is as follows: NAGVMQNPRHLVRRRGQEARLRCSPMKGHSHVYWYRQLPEEGLKFMVYLQKENIIDESGMPKERFSAEFPKEGPSILRIQQVVRGDSAAYFCASSPETGGNQPQHFGDGTRLSIL.

The chain has TRBV19 and TRBJ1-1, with D uncertain. The germline V gene encodes CDR1 LNHDA and CDR2 SQIVND (reference sequence). The CDR3 length is 12 residues. Between the trimmed V and J ends, which lost 3 bases and 11 bases, there was a span of 13 bases. The CDR3 nucleotides read TGTGCCAGTAGTATGAGCCGAGTTTTGGCTTTCTTT. Translation: CASSMSRVLAFF.

V and J are TRBV15 and TRBJ1-5, with a tentative D call TRBD1 (6 bases). Germline V gives CDR1 LNHNV, CDR2 YYDKDF (reference sequence). This CDR3 is built from 14 residues. V lost 4 bases, J lost 4 bases, and 11 bases lay in between. Written as DNA, the CDR3 is TGTGCCACCAGCACACAGGGTGGGAATCAGCCCCAGCATTTT. This translates into CATSTQGGNQPQHF. The full variable domain, completed using reference TRBV15 and TRBJ1-5, is DAMVIQNPRYQVTQFGKPVTLSCSQTLNHNVMYWYQQKSSQAPKLLFHYYDKDFNNEADTPDNFQSRRPNTSFCFLDIRSPGLGDTAMYLCATSTQGGNQPQHFGDGTRLSIL.

This clonotype occurred a few times. The genes are TRBV10-2 and TRBJ1-2, with TRBD1 matching over 9 bases. V dropped 10 bases and J dropped 6; count of bases not matched to a gene: 6. Germline lookup yields CDR1 WSHSY and CDR2 SAAADI. The CDR3 is 12 amino acids. CDR3 in amino acids: CATSDRGDGYTF. The CDR3 region has the DNA TGCGCCACCTCGGACAGGGGCGATGGCTACACCTTC.

Only a few counts were recorded for this clonotype. The chain's CDR3 is CASSQEQFRADTQYF. The CDR3 DNA follows: TGCGCCAGCAGCCAAGAGCAGTTTCGTGCAGATACGCAGTATTTT. V gene TRBV4-1 combines with J gene TRBJ2-3; D gene unclear. CDR3 length: 15 residues. Germline V gene lookup returns CDR1 MGHRA and CDR2 YSYEKL. V was shortened by 0 bases and J by 4 bases, with 11 bases between the two germline ends.

The V and J genes are TRBV21-1 and TRBJ2-3; TRBD1 is the table's D call and was not checked against the DNA. TRBV21-1 is a documented pseudogene. CDR3 length equals 15 residues. CDR3 amino acids: CASTPQGIRTDTQYF. The CDR3 coding sequence is TGTGCCAGCACCCCTCAGGGGATTCGCACAGATACGCAGTATTTT.

In nucleotides, the CDR3 is TGTGCCAGCAGGTTAAGTCTTCACAACCAAGAGACCCAGTACTTC. Residues: CASRLSLHNQETQYF. The genes are TRBV7-9 and TRBJ2-5; D is unresolved. Germline V lookup: CDR1 SEHNR, CDR2 FQNEAQ (reference sequence). The CDR3 contains 15 residues. The V end lost 6 bases, the J end lost 0 bases, and 14 bases lay between the germline ends.

The gene calls are TRBV7-9 and TRBJ2-1, with 10 positions matching TRBD2. Germline loops: CDR1 SEHNR, CDR2 FQNEAQ (reference sequence). This CDR3 is 17 amino acids long. V lost 2 bases to trimming and J lost 8 bases; unmatched junction nucleotides: 12. The CDR3 region is CASSLWASGRPPHEQFF. In DNA, the CDR3 is TGTGCCAGCAGCTTATGGGCTAGCGGGAGACCCCCGCATGAGCAGTTCTTC.

This clonotype was seen a few times. This chain uses TRBV6-1 with TRBJ2-7; 7 bases line up with TRBD1. The junction had 8 bases not matched to a gene; V was cut back by 6 bases and J by 3 bases. The V gene's germline CDR1 is MNHNS and CDR2 SASEGT. The CDR3 has 14 amino acids. The CDR3 spells CASRTPGQNYEQYF. The CDR3 DNA reads TGTGCCAGCAGGACTCCGGGACAGAACTACGAGCAGTACTTC.

The chain uses TRBV12-3 or TRBV12-4 and TRBJ2-5; no clear D. The V gene lost 5 bases and the J gene lost 5 bases, with 12 bases spanning the gap. The CDR3 covers 13 residues. The CDR3 is CASSPTMGETQYF. DNA of the CDR3: TGTGCCAGCAGTCCGACAATGGGGGAGACCCAGTACTTC.

The chain has TRBV15 and TRBJ1-2; D not certain. Trimming shortened V by 1 base and J by 1 base, and 7 bases separated the two germline ends. This CDR3 is built from 14 residues. Germline V gene data show CDR1 as LNHNV and CDR2 as YYDKDF (reference sequence). CDR3 sequence: CATSRVGNNYGYTF. The CDR3 nucleotides read TGTGCCACCAGCAGAGTTGGCAATAACTATGGCTACACCTTC.